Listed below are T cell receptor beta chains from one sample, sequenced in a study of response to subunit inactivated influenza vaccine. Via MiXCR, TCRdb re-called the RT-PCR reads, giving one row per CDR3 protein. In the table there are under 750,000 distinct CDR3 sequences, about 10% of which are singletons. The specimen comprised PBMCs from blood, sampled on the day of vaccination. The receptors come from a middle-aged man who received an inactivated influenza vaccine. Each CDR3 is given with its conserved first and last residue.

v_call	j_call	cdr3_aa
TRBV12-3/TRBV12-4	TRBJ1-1	CSSSSGRTEAFF
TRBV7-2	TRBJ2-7	CASSLYSRGFYEQYF
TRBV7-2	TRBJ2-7	CASSMYHRGDEQYF
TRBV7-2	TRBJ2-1	CASSYTGAASSYNEQFF
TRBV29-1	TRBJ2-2	CSVWGAGTGELFF
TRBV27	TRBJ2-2	CASAYPPSGRAPGELFF
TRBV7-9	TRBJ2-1	CASSQWTGGNEQFF
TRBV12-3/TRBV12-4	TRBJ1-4	CASSRQGGEEKLFF
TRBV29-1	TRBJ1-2	CSVEGQGSSDYGYTF
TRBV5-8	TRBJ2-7	CASSLGERLFYEQYF
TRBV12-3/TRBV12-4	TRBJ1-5	CASRPGQGDQPQHF
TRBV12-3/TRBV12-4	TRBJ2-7	CASSPPGLADLSEQYF
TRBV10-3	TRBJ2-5	CAISEGSGKETQYF
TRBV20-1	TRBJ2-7	CSAREQGFHEQYF
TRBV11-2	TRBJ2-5	CASSLVSSSGSFSGTQYF
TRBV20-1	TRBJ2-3	CSARPTSGGSPDTQYF
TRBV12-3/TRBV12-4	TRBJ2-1	CASSQGDEQFF
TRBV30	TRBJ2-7	CAWEGGDEQYF
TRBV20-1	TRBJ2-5	CSARLLAEQETQYF
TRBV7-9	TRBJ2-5	CASSYRGAGTLETQYF
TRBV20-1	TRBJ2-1	CSAPRDRVYNEQFF
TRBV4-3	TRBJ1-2	CASSQDVIANYGYTF
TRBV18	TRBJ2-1	CASSPRTTPYNEQFF
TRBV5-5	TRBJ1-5	CASSLGTLFNQPQHF
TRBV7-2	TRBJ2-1	CASSLAGRAGLNEQFF
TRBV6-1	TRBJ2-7	CASTGRNSYEQYF
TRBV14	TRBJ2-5	CASSQIGGFPETQYF
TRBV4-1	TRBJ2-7	CASSPRGGHEQYF
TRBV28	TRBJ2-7	CASSLPAPGSGISYYEQYF
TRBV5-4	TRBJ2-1	CASSSLAGPSNNEQFF
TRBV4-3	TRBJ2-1	CASSQGLAGYNEQFF
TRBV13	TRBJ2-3	CASSDLAGGRTDTQYF
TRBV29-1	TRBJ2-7	CSVEVSGGWYEQYF
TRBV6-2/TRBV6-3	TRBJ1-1	CASSYTMGRGPGEAFF
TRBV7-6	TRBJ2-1	CASSLWAGAYNEQFF
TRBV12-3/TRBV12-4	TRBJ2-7	CASSFRGGEQYF